This T cell receptor (beta chain) was documented in a study of T-cell reconstitution after alpha-beta-depleted transplantation in children. The authors prepared the TCRbeta library with unique molecular identifiers. From the PCR reads, TCRdb called clonotypes with MiXCR, one entry per CDR3 protein. This table has about 500,000 distinct CDR3 sequences, less than 35% appearing once. As concerns this clonotype: At one end the junction does not follow the germline gene, possibly because of a read error.

The CDR3 runs 12 residues. Germline V CDR1 and CDR2: MNHNS, SASEGT. The material was PBMCs from the stem cell graft donor, obtained from the stem cell graft. The receptor was derived from a human donor who donated a stem cell graft to a child with aplastic anemia. This chain joins TRBV6-1 and TRBJ2-1; tentative D call: TRBD2 (5 bases). As DNA, the CDR3 is TGTGCCATCAGTGAAGAGGGATATGAGCAGTTCTTC. Its protein product is CAISEEGYEQFF.